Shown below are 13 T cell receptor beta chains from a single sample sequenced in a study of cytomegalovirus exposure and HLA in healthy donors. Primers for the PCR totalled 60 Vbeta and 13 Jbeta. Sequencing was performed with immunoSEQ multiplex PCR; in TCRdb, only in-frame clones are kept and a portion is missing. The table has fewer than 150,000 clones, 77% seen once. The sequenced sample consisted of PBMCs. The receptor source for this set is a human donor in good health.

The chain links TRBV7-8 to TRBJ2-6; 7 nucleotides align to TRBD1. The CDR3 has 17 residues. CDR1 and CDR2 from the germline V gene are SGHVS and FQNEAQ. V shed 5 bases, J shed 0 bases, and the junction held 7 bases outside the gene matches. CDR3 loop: CASSHDRAPSGANVLTF. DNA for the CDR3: TGTGCCAGCAGCCACGACAGGGCGCCCTCTGGGGCCAACGTCCTGACTTTC.

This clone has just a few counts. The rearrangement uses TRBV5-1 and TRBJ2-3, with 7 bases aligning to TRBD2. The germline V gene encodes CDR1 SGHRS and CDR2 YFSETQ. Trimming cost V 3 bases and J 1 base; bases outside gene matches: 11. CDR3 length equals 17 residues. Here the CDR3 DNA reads TGCGCCAGCAGCTACAGCCCAGCGGGGCAGGGCACAGATACGCAGTATTTT. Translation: CASSYSPAGQGTDTQYF.

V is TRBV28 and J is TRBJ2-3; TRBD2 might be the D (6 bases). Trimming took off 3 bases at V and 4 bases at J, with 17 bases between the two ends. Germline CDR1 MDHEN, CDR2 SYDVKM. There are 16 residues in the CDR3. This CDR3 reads CASSFRLAGRPDTQYF. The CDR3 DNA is TGTGCCAGCAGTTTCCGACTCGCGGGGCGTCCAGATACGCAGTATTTT.

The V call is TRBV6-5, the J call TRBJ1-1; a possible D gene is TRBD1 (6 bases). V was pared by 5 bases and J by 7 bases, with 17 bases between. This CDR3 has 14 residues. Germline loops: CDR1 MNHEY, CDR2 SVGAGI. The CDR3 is CASSADRTTREAFF. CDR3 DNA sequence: TGTGCCAGCAGTGCTGACAGGACAACCCGTGAAGCTTTCTTT.

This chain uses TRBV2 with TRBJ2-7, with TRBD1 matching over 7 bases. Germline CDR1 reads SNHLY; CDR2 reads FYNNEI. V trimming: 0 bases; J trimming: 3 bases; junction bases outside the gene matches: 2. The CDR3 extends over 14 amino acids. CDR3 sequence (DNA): TGTGCCAGCAGTGAAGCAAGGGGGCGCTACGAGCAGTACTTC. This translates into CASSEARGRYEQYF. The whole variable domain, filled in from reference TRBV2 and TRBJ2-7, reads EPEVTQTPSHQVTQMGQEVILRCVPISNHLYFYWYRQILGQKVEFLVSFYNNEISEKSEIFDDQFSVERPDGSNFTLKIRSTKLEDSAMYFCASSEARGRYEQYFGPGTRLTVT.

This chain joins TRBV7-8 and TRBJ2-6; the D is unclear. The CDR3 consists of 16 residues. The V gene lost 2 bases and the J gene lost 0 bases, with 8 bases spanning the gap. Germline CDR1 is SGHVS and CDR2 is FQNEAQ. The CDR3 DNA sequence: TGTGCCAGCAGCTTATCAACAGACTCTGGGGCCAACGTCCTGACTTTC. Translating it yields CASSLSTDSGANVLTF. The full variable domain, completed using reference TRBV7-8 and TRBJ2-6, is GAGVSQSPRYKVAKRGQDVALRCDPISGHVSLFWYQQALGQGPEFLTYFQNEAQLDKSGLPSDRFFAERPEGSVSTLKIQRTQQEDSAVYLCASSLSTDSGANVLTFGAGSRLTVL.

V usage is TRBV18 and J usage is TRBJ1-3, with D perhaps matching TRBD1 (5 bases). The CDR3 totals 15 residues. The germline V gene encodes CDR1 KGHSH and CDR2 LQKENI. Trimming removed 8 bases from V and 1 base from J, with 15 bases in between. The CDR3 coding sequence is TGTGCCAGCGACTACGCCGGGGGGTCTGGAAACACCATATATTTT. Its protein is CASDYAGGSGNTIYF.

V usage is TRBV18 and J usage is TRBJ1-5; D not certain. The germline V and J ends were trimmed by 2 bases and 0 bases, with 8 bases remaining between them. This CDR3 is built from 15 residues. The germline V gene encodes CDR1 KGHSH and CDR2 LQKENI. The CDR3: CASSPSANSNQPQHF. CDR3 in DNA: TGTGCCAGCTCACCAAGCGCAAATAGCAATCAGCCCCAGCATTTT.

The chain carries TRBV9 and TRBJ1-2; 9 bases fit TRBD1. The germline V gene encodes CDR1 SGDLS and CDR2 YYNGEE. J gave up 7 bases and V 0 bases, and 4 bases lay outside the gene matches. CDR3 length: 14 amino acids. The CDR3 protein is CASSVGDRAVGYTF. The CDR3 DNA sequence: TGTGCCAGCAGCGTAGGGGACAGGGCAGTTGGCTACACCTTC.

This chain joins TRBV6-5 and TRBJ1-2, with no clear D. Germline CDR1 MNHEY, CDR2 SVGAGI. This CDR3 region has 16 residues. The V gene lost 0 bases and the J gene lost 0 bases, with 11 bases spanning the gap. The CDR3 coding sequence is TGTGCCAGCAGTTACTCGCGGCACCAAACTAACTATGGCTACACCTTC. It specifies CASSYSRHQTNYGYTF.

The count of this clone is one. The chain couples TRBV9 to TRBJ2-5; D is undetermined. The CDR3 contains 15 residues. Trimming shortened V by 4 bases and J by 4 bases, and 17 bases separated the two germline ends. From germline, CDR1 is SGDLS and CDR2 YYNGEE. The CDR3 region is CASSRIGQERETQYF. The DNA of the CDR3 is TGTGCCAGCAGCCGAATAGGTCAGGAAAGAGAGACCCAGTACTTC.

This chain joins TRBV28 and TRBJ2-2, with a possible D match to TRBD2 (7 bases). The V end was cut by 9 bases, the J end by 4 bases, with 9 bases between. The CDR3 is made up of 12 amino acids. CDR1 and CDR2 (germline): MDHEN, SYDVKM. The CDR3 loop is CASGGATGELFF. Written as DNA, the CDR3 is TGTGCCAGTGGGGGGGCCACCGGGGAGCTGTTTTTT. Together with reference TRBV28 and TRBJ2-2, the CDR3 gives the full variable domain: DVKVTQSSRYLVKRTGEKVFLECVQDMDHENMFWYRQDPGLGLRLIYFSYDVKMKEKGDIPEGYSVSREKKERFSLILESASTNQTSMYLCASGGATGELFFGEGSRLTVL.

Here the CDR3 DNA reads TGTGCCAGCAGCCAAGAGGGAGCGGGACAGCAGTATTTT. Its protein product is CASSQEGAGQQYF. The rearrangement uses TRBV14 and TRBJ2-3, with a possible D match to TRBD2 (7 bases). The ends were cut back, 0 bases at V and 11 bases at J, with 12 bases in the middle. Germline lookup yields CDR1 SGHDN and CDR2 FVKESK. This CDR3 is 13 amino acids long.